This T cell receptor (beta chain) was captured in a study of T cell responses to AZD1222 COVID-19 vaccine. Some clones are missing from TCRdb's copy, which holds only in-frame ones; the method was immunoSEQ multiplex PCR. This table has 120,000 to 150,000 clones, roughly 84% appearing once. V was cut by 5 bases and J by 0 bases, with 10 bases left in between. CDR1 and CDR2 (germline): KGHSH, LQKENI. This CDR3 spans 15 amino acids. The clonotype originates from an adult who received the AZD1222 COVID-19 vaccine. The chain couples TRBV18 to TRBJ1-4; D is unclear. The material was peripheral blood, obtained 28 days after the second AZD1222 dose. For the CDR3, the DNA is TGTGCCAGCTCAGAAGACCCATCAACTAATGAAAAACTGTTTTTT. Its translation is CASSEDPSTNEKLFF.